The 21 T cell receptor beta chains below come from one sample, sequenced in a study of cytomegalovirus exposure and HLA in healthy donors. 60 Vbeta and 13 Jbeta primers were used in PCR. Sequencing used immunoSEQ multiplex PCR; TCRdb keeps in-frame clones, though not all of them. The sample lists more than 150,000 clones, around 73% occurring once. Material for sequencing was PBMCs. The receptors originated from a male donor in good health and CMV-seronegative.

J is TRBJ1-3 and V is TRBV7-2; 7 positions match TRBD1. Trimming cost V 5 bases and J 0 bases; bases outside gene matches: 13. There are 18 residues in the CDR3. Germline-derived CDR1 and CDR2 are SGHTA and FQGNSA. The CDR3 protein is CASSQNPSDRRSGNTIYF. The CDR3 nucleotides read TGTGCCAGCAGCCAGAACCCTTCGGACAGGCGCTCTGGAAACACCATATATTTT. Drawing the rest from reference TRBV7-2 and TRBJ1-3, the complete variable domain is GAGVSQSPSNKVTEKGKDVELRCDPISGHTALYWYRQSLGQGLEFLIYFQGNSAPDKSGLPSDRFSAERTGGSVSTLTIQRTQQEDSAVYLCASSQNPSDRRSGNTIYFGEGSWLTVV.

The chain links TRBV27 to TRBJ2-5, with TRBD2 identical over 7 bases. Per the germline V gene, CDR1 is MNHEY and CDR2 is SMNVEV (reference sequence). The CDR3 totals 13 residues. The ends lost 5 bases at V and 4 bases at J; junction bases unmatched: 4. CDR3 protein: CASSQQRGETQYF. DNA for the CDR3: TGTGCCAGCAGTCAGCAGCGGGGAGAGACCCAGTACTTC.

The J gene is TRBJ2-7, the V gene TRBV6-1; TRBD1 aligns across 7 bases. The V gene end was trimmed by 0 bases and the J gene end by 7 bases; junction bases not matched to a gene: 6. Per the germline V gene, CDR1 is MNHNS and CDR2 is SASEGT. The CDR3 loop spans 14 amino acids. The DNA for the CDR3 is TGTGCCAGCAGTGAAGCAGACAGGGCCCAGGAGCAGTACTTC. Translated, it gives CASSEADRAQEQYF.

This CDR3 is CASSKTGDVSQPQHF. The DNA of the CDR3 is TGTGCCAGCAGTAAAACAGGGGATGTTAGTCAGCCCCAGCATTTT. The V call is TRBV6-6, the J call TRBJ1-5, with 7 nucleotides matching TRBD1. This CDR3 spans 15 amino acids. The J segment lost 6 bases and the V segment lost 5 bases, leaving 10 bases of the junction unmatched. Germline values: CDR1 MNHNY, CDR2 SVGAGI (reference sequence).

In DNA form, the CDR3 reads TGCGCCAGCAGCTTGGTGCCGGGGGTTGATGAAGCTTTCTTT. It is translated as CASSLVPGVDEAFF. The V gene is TRBV5-1, the J gene TRBJ1-1; D perhaps matches TRBD1 (5 bases). The V and J ends lost 0 bases and 7 bases respectively, with 13 bases between them. The CDR3 spans 14 residues. Germline V gene lookup returns CDR1 SGHRS and CDR2 YFSETQ.

This clone was detected only a few times. The chain links TRBV21-1 to TRBJ1-3. TRBV21-1 is listed as a pseudogene. CDR3 length equals 16 residues. In nucleotides, the CDR3 is TGTGCCAGCAGCAAAGGGGCGGGAGACTCTGGAAACACCATATATTTT. Its translation: CASSKGAGDSGNTIYF.

This chain joins TRBV4-2 and TRBJ2-7; a weak D match, TRBD2 (6 bases). The CDR3 totals 15 residues. Germline V CDR1 and CDR2: LGHNA, YNFKEQ. The V gene lost 0 bases and the J gene lost 8 bases, with 17 bases spanning the gap. CDR3 sequence: CASSQDGLATSQQYF. The CDR3 nucleotides are TGTGCCAGCAGCCAAGACGGCCTAGCGACCTCGCAGCAGTACTTC.

The chain combines TRBV5-1 with TRBJ2-1, with TRBD2 matching over 10 bases. J lost 3 bases, V lost 3 bases, and 6 bases had no gene match. Germline CDR1 and CDR2: SGHRS and YFSETQ. The length of the CDR3 is 16 residues. The CDR3 coding sequence is TGCGCCAGCAGCTCCAGACTAGCGGGTCTCTACAATGAGCAGTTCTTC. Translation gives CASSSRLAGLYNEQFF.

The chain uses TRBV10-3 and TRBJ2-7; 9 bases map to TRBD2. This CDR3 is 14 amino acids long. CDR1 is ENHRY and CDR2 is SYGVKD in the germline V gene. The V gene end was trimmed by 3 bases and the J gene end by 2 bases; junction bases not matched to a gene: 2. The CDR3 nucleotides are TGTGCCATCAGTGATCTAGCGGGAACCTACGAGCAGTACTTC. Amino acids: CAISDLAGTYEQYF.

V is TRBV5-1 and J is TRBJ2-3, with a weak D call TRBD2 (6 bases). Germline V gene data show CDR1 as SGHRS and CDR2 as YFSETQ. The CDR3 runs 17 residues. V lost 3 bases to trimming and J lost 4 bases, with 21 bases between them. CDR3 sequence reads: CASSSTSGPGAPDTQYF. CDR3 bases: TGCGCCAGCAGCTCAACGTCCGGACCGGGAGCTCCAGATACGCAGTATTTT.

The chain recombines TRBV30 with TRBJ2-3; 10 bases are a match to TRBD2. The V gene end was trimmed by 3 bases and the J gene end by 11 bases; junction bases not matched to a gene: 5. The CDR3 has 12 amino acids. Germline loops: CDR1 GTSNPN, CDR2 SVGIG (reference sequence). CDR3 protein: CAWSLTSGMQYF. The CDR3 DNA follows: TGTGCCTGGAGCCTAACTAGCGGGATGCAGTATTTT.

The rearrangement links TRBV27 to TRBJ2-3; 9 nucleotides match TRBD2. There are 19 residues in the CDR3. CDR1 is MNHEY and CDR2 is SMNVEV in the germline V gene (reference sequence). The junction had 22 bases not matched to a gene; V was cut back by 7 bases and J by 5 bases. CDR3 DNA sequence: TGTGCCAGCACCACCAGGGCTGGCGGGGGGGCCGGTTTGATAGATACGCAGTATTTT. Translation: CASTTRAGGGAGLIDTQYF.

The chain uses TRBV29-1 and TRBJ2-1; 8 nucleotides align to TRBD2. CDR1 is SQVTM, CDR2 ANQGSEA, per germline. The J segment lost 4 bases and the V segment lost 3 bases, leaving 8 bases of the junction unmatched. The CDR3 spans 15 residues. CDR3 loop: CSVDGLAFLYNEQFF. Written as DNA, the CDR3 is TGCAGCGTTGATGGACTAGCCTTTCTTTACAATGAGCAGTTCTTC.

V and J are TRBV27 and TRBJ2-7; maybe TRBD2 (5 bases). CDR1 is MNHEY, CDR2 SMNVEV, per germline (reference sequence). V lost 6 bases and J 2 bases, leaving 11 bases between the germline ends. This CDR3 region has 13 residues. CDR3 sequence: CASRSRAPYEQYF. In DNA form, the CDR3 reads TGTGCCAGCAGATCGCGGGCACCCTACGAGCAGTACTTC.

This clone appeared a few times. The rearrangement joins TRBV25-1 to TRBJ1-6; D is undetermined. This CDR3 has 11 residues. Trimming removed 6 bases from V and 8 bases from J, with 5 bases in between. Germline-derived CDR1 and CDR2 are MGHDK and SYGVNS. CDR3 bases: TGTGCCAGCAGGGCGGATTCACCCCTCCACTTT. This codes for CASRADSPLHF. The entire variable domain, with the rest obtained from reference TRBV25-1 and TRBJ1-6, is as follows: EADIYQTPRYLVIGTGKKITLECSQTMGHDKMYWYQQDPGMELHLIHYSYGVNSTEKGDLSSESTVSRIRTEHFPLTLESARPSHTSQYLCASRADSPLHFGNGTRLTVT.

V is TRBV7-2 and J is TRBJ2-7; TRBD2 is a possible D gene (5 bases). The germline V gene encodes CDR1 SGHTA and CDR2 FQGNSA. Deletions cut 0 bases from V and 2 bases from J, with 8 bases between. This CDR3 spans 14 amino acids. Here the CDR3 DNA reads TGTGCCAGCAGCTTAGCTCGGGGTCCCTACGAGCAGTACTTC. Its translation: CASSLARGPYEQYF.

This chain joins TRBV7-9 and TRBJ2-7; TRBD1 matches 9 bases. CDR1 and CDR2 from the germline V gene are SEHNR and FQNEAQ (reference sequence). V was pared by 6 bases and J by 5 bases, with 8 bases of the junction left unmatched. The CDR3 has 14 amino acids. This chain's CDR3 is CASSRPGQGHEQYF. As DNA, the CDR3 is TGTGCCAGCAGTCGTCCGGGACAGGGACACGAGCAGTACTTC.

About this clone itself: At one end, the junction sequence differs from germline, possibly due to a read error. The chain recombines TRBV28 with TRBJ2-7, with D perhaps matching TRBD2 (5 bases). Germline CDR1 MDHEN, CDR2 SYDVKM. The CDR3 extends over 10 amino acids. The CDR3 reads CASARLRVHF. CDR3 bases: TGTGCCAGCGCCCGACTAAGGGTACACTTC. Using reference TRBV28 and TRBJ2-7 for the parts outside the CDR3, the full variable domain is DVKVTQSSRYLVKRTGEKVFLECVQDMDHENMFWYRQDPGLGLRLIYFSYDVKMKEKGDIPEGYSVSREKKERFSLILESASTNQTSMYLCASARLRVHFGPGTRLTVT.

The genes are TRBV11-3 and TRBJ2-3; D is possibly TRBD2 (6 bases). V lost 5 bases, J lost 4 bases, and 16 bases lay in between. There are 15 residues in the CDR3. Germline V lookup: CDR1 SGHNT, CDR2 YENEEA. CDR3 residues: CASSRSPGVADTQYF. CDR3 DNA sequence: TGTGCCAGCAGCCGTTCCCCGGGGGTCGCAGATACGCAGTATTTT.

The chain's CDR3 is CASSQDREGEKLFF. Here the CDR3 DNA reads TGCGCCAGCAGCCAGGACAGGGAAGGAGAAAAACTGTTTTTT. This sequence joins TRBV5-1 and TRBJ1-4; 8 bases match TRBD1. V gave up 4 bases and J gave up 8 bases; unmatched junction bases: 7. Germline V lookup: CDR1 SGHRS, CDR2 YFSETQ. CDR3 length: 14 residues.

The chain carries TRBV7-6 and TRBJ1-4; 11 nucleotides align to TRBD1. The germline V gene encodes CDR1 SGHVS and CDR2 FNYEAQ. The J segment lost 5 bases and the V segment lost 4 bases, leaving 3 bases of the junction unmatched. There are 15 residues in the CDR3. CDR3 coding DNA: TGTGCCAGCAGCTCGGACAGGGGGCCGAATGAAAAACTGTTTTTT. Its translation is CASSSDRGPNEKLFF.